The rows below give T cell receptor beta chains drawn from one sample of a study of regulatory T cells in long-lasting Graves disease. TCRdb re-called the multiplex PCR reads through MiXCR, storing one row per CDR3 protein. The repertoire has 600,000 to 800,000 distinct CDR3 sequences, about 32% of them found once; the top ten carry about 42%. Here the sequenced sample was peripheral blood mononuclear cells (PBMCs), taken when the disease was refractory, from a patient treated with antithyroid drugs. All receptors come from a female donor with Graves disease. Both conserved end residues are trimmed from each CDR3. The order of the fields is CDR3 protein, V gene, J gene.

CDR3aa: ASSFKGAPLH
v_gene: TRBV12-3/TRBV12-4
j_gene: TRBJ1-6

CDR3aa: ASNPGYGGSSGELF
v_gene: TRBV14
j_gene: TRBJ2-2

CDR3aa: AIRSPAANTGELF
v_gene: TRBV10-3
j_gene: TRBJ2-2

CDR3aa: ATRDRVNQPQH
v_gene: TRBV12-3/TRBV12-4
j_gene: TRBJ1-5

CDR3aa: ASRRGSSYNSPLH
v_gene: TRBV11-2
j_gene: TRBJ1-6

CDR3aa: ASGWDSGNSPLH
v_gene: TRBV28
j_gene: TRBJ1-6

CDR3aa: ASSSTPQGWNGYT
v_gene: TRBV5-1
j_gene: TRBJ1-2

CDR3aa: ASSQETGGRQPQH
v_gene: TRBV3-1
j_gene: TRBJ1-5

CDR3aa: ASRHPGDMRTQY
v_gene: TRBV28
j_gene: TRBJ2-5

CDR3aa: ASSSSGTPGDYGYT
v_gene: TRBV7-3
j_gene: TRBJ1-2

CDR3aa: ASSEVGGVEPQH
v_gene: TRBV10-2
j_gene: TRBJ1-5